Following are 28 T cell receptor beta chains from one sample sequenced in a study of beta chain features in type 1 diabetes. Sequencing targeted expressed TCRB transcripts, as all isolated RNA had been reverse transcribed. Using immunoSEQ multiplex PCR, the repertoire was profiled, and TCRdb retains in-frame clones only, with some absent. The profile covers about 160,000 clones, with just over 9% appearing a single time and over 2% taken by the ten largest. Sequenced sample: central memory CD4+ T cells from blood. Receptors originate from a woman younger than 35 in good health.

The genes are TRBV5-4 and TRBJ2-5; TRBD2 is a possible D gene (5 bases). The J call may be faulty, since TRBJ2-7 better matches the DNA end. The length of the CDR3 is 14 residues. Germline V gene data show CDR1 as SGHNT and CDR2 as YYREEE (reference sequence). The CDR3 sequence: CASSLGLANYEQYF. In nucleotides, the CDR3 is TGTGCCAGCAGCTTGGGGCTAGCTAACTACGAGCAGTACTTC.

This clone has more than one count but fewer than ten. This chain joins TRBV5-5 and TRBJ2-1; 10 nucleotides line up with TRBD1. The V segment lost 3 bases and the J segment 7 bases; nucleotides outside the gene matches: 16. The length of the CDR3 is 18 residues. Germline values: CDR1 SGHKS, CDR2 YYEKEE (reference sequence). The CDR3 nucleotides are TGTGCCAGCAGCTCGATCTTCCTCGGGACAGGGGCGGGGAATGAGCAGTTCTTC. It specifies CASSSIFLGTGAGNEQFF.

The CDR3: CSVELLAGARYNEQFF. As DNA, the CDR3 is TGCAGCGTTGAGTTGCTAGCGGGAGCACGGTACAATGAGCAGTTCTTC. The rearrangement uses TRBV29-1 and TRBJ2-1; TRBD2 aligns across 10 bases. There are 16 residues in the CDR3. Losses at the gene ends were 3 bases for V and 4 bases for J; bases not matched to a gene: 9. Germline V lookup: CDR1 SQVTM, CDR2 ANQGSEA.

This chain joins TRBV30 and TRBJ1-4, with D possibly TRBD1 on 5 matching bases. Trimming cost V 2 bases and J 6 bases, with 19 bases left between them. CDR3 length: 16 amino acids. The germline V gene has CDR1 GTSNPN and CDR2 SVGIG (reference sequence). This chain's CDR3 is CAWSTPLGGLDEKLFF. The CDR3 DNA sequence: TGTGCCTGGAGTACCCCCTTGGGGGGACTGGATGAAAAACTGTTTTTT.

This clone has just a few counts. The CDR3 loop is CASSYPPEGGTRVEQFF. In DNA form, the CDR3 reads TGCGCCAGCAGCTATCCCCCTGAGGGTGGAACCCGGGTTGAGCAGTTCTTC. The chain recombines TRBV5-1 with TRBJ2-1, with D perhaps TRBD2 (5 bases). Trimming removed 3 bases at V and 9 bases at J, with 25 bases between. CDR1 is SGHRS and CDR2 is YFSETQ in the germline V gene. CDR3 size: 17 residues.

This clone was counted between two and nine times. The rearrangement uses TRBV6-5 and TRBJ1-2; 7 bases match TRBD1. Per the germline V gene, CDR1 is MNHEY and CDR2 is SVGAGI. There are 15 residues in the CDR3. The V segment lost 6 bases and the J segment 8 bases; nucleotides outside the gene matches: 15. The DNA of the CDR3 is TGTGCCAGCAGCACAAACAGACAGGGAGAGAGGGGCTACACCTTC. Translated: CASSTNRQGERGYTF.

This clone was observed a few times. The chain is built from TRBV11-3 and TRBJ2-3, with TRBD2 identical over 9 bases. Germline V gene lookup returns CDR1 SGHNT and CDR2 YENEEA. The CDR3 extends over 15 amino acids. J gave up 10 bases and V 3 bases, and 11 bases lay outside the gene matches. The CDR3 coding sequence is TGTGCCAGCAGCTTGAGTAGCGGGAGTGACGCCCCGCAGTATTTT. Translating it yields CASSLSSGSDAPQYF.

The rearrangement uses TRBV7-2 and TRBJ1-5, with 7 bases fitting TRBD1. In germline, CDR1 is SGHTA, CDR2 FQGNSA. With 5 bases clipped from V and 0 bases from J, the junction kept 4 bases outside the gene matches. The CDR3 is made up of 15 amino acids. CDR3 sequence (DNA): TGTGCCAGCAGCCCAGGGGGACCTAGCAATCAGCCCCAGCATTTT. This codes for CASSPGGPSNQPQHF. Combining the CDR3 with reference TRBV7-2 and TRBJ1-5 gives the whole variable domain GAGVSQSPSNKVTEKGKDVELRCDPISGHTALYWYRQSLGQGLEFLIYFQGNSAPDKSGLPSDRFSAERTGGSVSTLTIQRTQQEDSAVYLCASSPGGPSNQPQHFGDGTRLSIL.

The V gene is TRBV10-3, the J gene TRBJ2-5; possible D gene TRBD1, 5 bases. Trimming removed 2 bases from V and 5 bases from J, with 12 bases in between. CDR3 size: 14 residues. Germline V CDR1 and CDR2: ENHRY, SYGVKD. The CDR3 DNA sequence: TGTGCCATCAGTGAGCCCAGGGCAGGGGAGACCCAGTACTTC. Residues: CAISEPRAGETQYF.

The table lists this clone with many counts. The rearrangement joins TRBV16 to TRBJ2-7, with 7 bases lining up with TRBD2. V dropped 2 bases and J dropped 4; count of bases not matched to a gene: 2. CDR1 is KGHSY and CDR2 is FQNENV in the germline V gene. CDR3 length: 13 residues. The DNA of the CDR3 is TGTGCCAGCAGCCAAGGGCGGGAGTACGAGCAGTACTTC. Its translation: CASSQGREYEQYF.

The chain uses TRBV20-1 and TRBJ1-2; 7 bases line up with TRBD1. Losses at the gene ends were 6 bases for V and 4 bases for J; bases not matched to a gene: 2. The CDR3 is 11 amino acids. Per germline, CDR1 DFQATT and CDR2 SNEGSKA (reference sequence). CDR3 in DNA: TGCAGTGCCTCAGGGGGCTATGGCTACACCTTC. Translation gives CSASGGYGYTF.

This clone was found a few times. The chain joins TRBV30 to TRBJ2-1; D unclear. CDR1 is GTSNPN, CDR2 SVGIG, per germline (reference sequence). V lost 2 bases and J lost 3, with 5 bases in between. The CDR3 consists of 12 residues. The CDR3 DNA is TGTGCCTGGAGTACGGGCTACAATGAGCAGTTCTTC. Translated, it gives CAWSTGYNEQFF.

V is TRBV5-1 and J is TRBJ1-2; the match to TRBD1 covers 8 bases. CDR3 size: 14 residues. From germline, CDR1 is SGHRS and CDR2 YFSETQ. Trimming at V came to 3 bases and at J to 6 bases, leaving 7 bases not matched to a gene. CDR3 bases: TGCGCCAGCAGCTCTCCGGACAGGGTCAATGGCTACACCTTC. Its translation: CASSSPDRVNGYTF.

The chain's CDR3 is CASSLGAVSYNEQFF. For the CDR3, the DNA is TGTGCCAGCAGCTTAGGGGCAGTCTCCTACAATGAGCAGTTCTTC. This chain joins TRBV7-2 and TRBJ2-1; D ambiguous. Germline V gene data show CDR1 as SGHTA and CDR2 as FQGNSA. The V end was cut by 1 base, the J end by 0 bases, with 7 bases between. The CDR3 extends over 15 amino acids.

V and J are TRBV5-1 and TRBJ2-3; D is unresolved. The CDR3 runs 16 residues. The V gene lost 4 bases and the J gene lost 1 base, with 16 bases spanning the gap. The V gene's germline CDR1 is SGHRS and CDR2 YFSETQ. The CDR3 region is CASSLESRQGTDTQYF. For the CDR3, the DNA is TGCGCCAGCAGCCTGGAATCCCGGCAGGGCACAGATACGCAGTATTTT. Complete variable domain (other parts from reference TRBV5-1 and TRBJ2-3): KAGVTQTPRYLIKTRGQQVTLSCSPISGHRSVSWYQQTPGQGLQFLFEYFSETQRNKGNFPGRFSGRQFSNSRSEMNVSTLELGDSALYLCASSLESRQGTDTQYFGPGTRLTVL.

The chain is built from TRBV5-6 and TRBJ2-1; 9 nucleotides line up with TRBD2. Trimming at V came to 5 bases and at J to 3 bases, leaving 6 bases not matched to a gene. CDR3 size: 15 residues. Germline CDR1 and CDR2: SGHDT and YYEEEE. This CDR3 reads CASSQRLAVYNEQFF. Written as DNA, the CDR3 is TGTGCCAGCAGTCAAAGACTAGCGGTCTACAATGAGCAGTTCTTC.

This clone was counted between two and nine times. The chain couples TRBV4-2 to TRBJ1-3, with 9 bases aligning to TRBD1. V shed 0 bases, J shed 8 bases, and the junction held 5 bases outside the gene matches. In germline, CDR1 is LGHNA, CDR2 YNFKEQ. There are 15 residues in the CDR3. The chain's CDR3 is CASSQDRQGGDTIYF. DNA of the CDR3: TGTGCCAGCAGCCAAGATAGACAGGGGGGGGACACCATATATTTT.

This clone was seen a handful of times. This chain joins TRBV4-1 and TRBJ1-5, with 9 bases fitting TRBD1. Germline CDR1 and CDR2: MGHRA and YSYEKL. The V gene end was trimmed by 4 bases and the J gene end by 2 bases; junction bases not matched to a gene: 6. The CDR3 totals 16 residues. Here the CDR3 reads CASSPTGGEGNQPQHF. The CDR3 bases are TGCGCCAGCAGCCCCACAGGGGGCGAGGGCAATCAGCCCCAGCATTTT.

The chain carries TRBV5-1 and TRBJ2-3; D gene uncertain. CDR3 length: 14 amino acids. Germline lookup yields CDR1 SGHRS and CDR2 YFSETQ. V was trimmed by 0 bases and J by 4 bases, leaving 9 bases between them. This chain's CDR3 is CASSLVISADTQYF. In nucleotides, the CDR3 is TGCGCCAGCAGCTTGGTAATCTCGGCAGATACGCAGTATTTT.

The chain employs TRBV7-9 and TRBJ1-2; no definite D call. Per germline, CDR1 SEHNR and CDR2 FQNEAQ (reference sequence). This CDR3 spans 12 amino acids. V shed 2 bases and J shed 6 bases, with 7 bases lying between them. CDR3 nucleotide sequence: TGTGCCAGCAGCTTAATGCGGGATGGCTACACCTTC. It is translated as CASSLMRDGYTF.

The CDR3 DNA follows: TGTGCCAGCAGCTTAGCGCCTGGGGGGAAAGAGACCCAGTACTTC. This sequence encodes CASSLAPGGKETQYF. This chain uses TRBV7-2 with TRBJ2-5; the D gene is possibly TRBD2 (6 bases). The CDR3 runs to 15 residues. The germline gives CDR1 SGHTA, CDR2 FQGNSA. With 0 bases removed from V and 3 bases from J, the gap between germline ends came to 11 bases.

The CDR3 sequence: CASGLPGGETQYF. The CDR3 bases are TGTGCCAGCGGACTCCCCGGAGGAGAGACCCAGTACTTC. This chain uses TRBV7-2 with TRBJ2-5, with D possibly matching TRBD2 (5 bases). The CDR3 consists of 13 residues. With 8 bases removed from V and 4 bases from J, the gap between germline ends came to 14 bases. The V gene's germline CDR1 is SGHTA and CDR2 FQGNSA.

The CDR3 sequence is CASSPGGGGFGNIQYF. In DNA, the CDR3 is TGTGCCAGCAGCCCAGGGGGAGGAGGGTTTGGGAACATTCAGTACTTC. The V call is TRBV7-2, the J call TRBJ2-4; possibly TRBD1 for D (7 bases). This CDR3 spans 16 amino acids. Germline CDR1 reads SGHTA; CDR2 reads FQGNSA. Between the trimmed V and J ends, which lost 5 bases and 7 bases, there was a span of 21 bases.

This clone occurred once. CDR3 DNA: TGTGCCAGCAGTGCAGGGACAGGGCAAGACAAAAACATTCAGTACTTC. Protein sequence: CASSAGTGQDKNIQYF. The rearrangement joins TRBV25-1 to TRBJ2-4, with 9 nucleotides matching TRBD1. The germline CDR1 and CDR2 sequences are MGHDK and SYGVNS. CDR3 size: 16 residues. V lost 4 bases, J lost 3 bases, and 7 bases stayed unmatched.

This clone was observed a handful of times. The chain combines TRBV11-2 with TRBJ2-1, with TRBD1 matching over 7 bases. CDR1 is SGHAT and CDR2 is FQNNGV in the germline V gene. Trimming at V came to 5 bases and at J to 12 bases, leaving 10 bases not matched to a gene. The CDR3 spans 13 residues. CDR3 in DNA: TGTGCCAGCAGCCCGGGACAGCAGCTTTCGCAGTTCTTC. This codes for CASSPGQQLSQFF.

This clone was seen only a few times. One junction end does not reproduce the germline sequence, and a read error may be involved. The chain has TRBV18 and TRBJ2-4; 9 bases align to TRBD2. The CDR3 length is 14 residues. In germline, CDR1 is KGHSH, CDR2 LQKENI. The CDR3, as DNA: TGTGCCAGCGCACCTCAGGGCGGGAGGGACATTCAGTACTTC. Translated, it gives CASAPQGGRDIQYF.

This clone was picked up a small number of times. V usage is TRBV6-5 and J usage is TRBJ2-3, with D hard to call. The ends were cut back, 2 bases at V and 0 bases at J, with 9 bases in the middle. Germline V gene sequence: CDR1 MNHEY, CDR2 SVGAGI. The CDR3 sequence is 15 residues long. The CDR3 here is CASSYRSASTDTQYF. CDR3 DNA: TGTGCCAGCAGTTACAGGAGCGCGAGCACAGATACGCAGTATTTT.

The rearrangement links TRBV7-6 to TRBJ1-2; D not certain. The V end lost 4 bases, the J end lost 2 bases, and 20 bases lay between the germline ends. The CDR3 has 17 residues. CDR1 is SGHVS, CDR2 FNYEAQ, per germline. The CDR3 DNA sequence: TGTGCCAGCAGCTCAGGCCCCTCCGAGGGCCGGAACTATGGCTACACCTTC. It is translated as CASSSGPSEGRNYGYTF.